This TCR beta chain is from a study of T cell responses to AZD1222 COVID-19 vaccine. Study details: Timing groups of about 4 and about 12 weeks for second doses were pooled. Whole-study results and caveats: Just a handful of people given AZD1222 tested seropositive at baseline. It was only after the peak T cell response that any repertoires were sampled. The CD4 TCRs associated with vaccination extended across spike and predominated at 160-218 and 743-854.

TCRdb's copy holds only in-frame clones and misses some; the assay was immunoSEQ multiplex PCR. The profile covers 120,000 or so clones, with 88% appearing a single time and 5% to 6% taken by the ten largest. Comment on this clone: The target antigen is unknown.

Germline CDR1 and CDR2: MNHEY and SMNVEV (reference sequence). Unmatched junction bases numbered 14, after V lost 6 bases and J lost 0 bases. There are 18 residues in the CDR3. The chain recombines TRBV27 with TRBJ2-4, with 7 positions matching TRBD1. The input for sequencing was peripheral blood, taken on day 0 of AZD1222 vaccination. The TCR comes from an adult in good health. CDR3 DNA sequence: TGTGCCAGCAGGGGAATTAGGGACAGCATTAAAGCCAAAAACATTCAGTACTTC. It is translated as CASRGIRDSIKAKNIQYF.